The 26 T cell receptor beta chains given below trace back to one sample, sequenced in a study of monozygotic twins with inflammatory bowel disease. TCRdb reworked the 5' RACE reads into one entry per CDR3 protein, no DNA. This specimen shows nearly 450,000 distinct CDR3 sequences; the ten leading clones hold around 2.4%. The specimen sequenced was blood. These receptors came from a human donor with ulcerative colitis or Crohn's disease, or a healthy co-twin of an affected twin (not recorded which).

This chain links TRBV5-6 with TRBJ2-5; absent DNA, TCRdb's TRBD2 call cannot be checked. The CDR3 totals 16 residues. Germline lookup yields CDR1 SGHDT and CDR2 YYEEEE. The CDR3 here is CASSLASGMRQETQYF.

The genes are TRBV5-1 and TRBJ2-3; TCRdb calls TRBD1, which cannot be checked without DNA. The CDR3 spans 15 residues. Germline V CDR1 and CDR2: SGHRS, YFSETQ. The CDR3 protein is CASSLEPGITDTQYF.

This chain uses TRBV19 with TRBJ2-5; the D gene TCRdb calls, TRBD1, cannot be checked with no DNA. Germline values: CDR1 LNHDA, CDR2 SQIVND (reference sequence). CDR3 length: 17 residues. CDR3 sequence reads: CASSIGPRDRAMETQYF.

This chain uses TRBV19 with TRBJ1-1; TCRdb gives TRBD1 as the D gene, but with no DNA this cannot be confirmed. The length of the CDR3 is 14 residues. The germline V gene has CDR1 LNHDA and CDR2 SQIVND (reference sequence). CDR3 region: CASSMGQGETEAFF.

This chain joins TRBV20-1 and TRBJ2-5; lacking DNA, the TRBD2 call made by TCRdb goes unchecked. Germline CDR1 reads DFQATT; CDR2 reads SNEGSKA (reference sequence). The CDR3 loop spans 16 amino acids. The CDR3 sequence: CSARDLFAGVQETQYF.

The gene calls are TRBV6-5 and TRBJ1-5. Germline loops: CDR1 MNHEY, CDR2 SVGAGI. CDR3 length equals 15 residues. The CDR3 region is CASSYSSGSNQPQHF.

This chain uses TRBV20-1 with TRBJ2-2. The CDR3 consists of 15 residues. CDR1 and CDR2 from the germline V gene are DFQATT and SNEGSKA (reference sequence). CDR3: CSALPGTTNTGELFF.

The chain couples TRBV9 to TRBJ2-3; the TRBD1 assignment by TCRdb is unverifiable without DNA. Germline CDR1 and CDR2: SGDLS and YYNGEE. The CDR3 is 14 residues long. The CDR3 spells CASSTDPFFDTQYF.

The chain employs TRBV7-2 and TRBJ1-2. Germline loops: CDR1 SGHTA, CDR2 FQGNSA. The CDR3 consists of 13 residues. CDR3: CASTPSLSYGYTF.

The gene calls are TRBV3-1 and TRBJ2-3; without DNA, the TCRdb call of TRBD1 cannot be checked. There are 16 residues in the CDR3. Per germline, CDR1 LGHDT and CDR2 YNNKEL (reference sequence). CDR3 amino acids: CASSGGGHLSTDTQYF.

This rearrangement joins TRBV5-1 to TRBJ2-3. The CDR3 consists of 14 residues. Germline V CDR1 and CDR2: SGHRS, YFSETQ. The CDR3 spells CASSLEVVTDTQYF.

The CDR3 loop reads CATREASTYNEQFF. V is TRBV5-1 and J is TRBJ2-1; no DNA is available, so the TRBD2 call from TCRdb remains unchecked. The CDR3 has 14 residues. Germline V CDR1 and CDR2: SGHRS, YFSETQ.

This chain links TRBV29-1 with TRBJ2-1; TCRdb outputs TRBD1, but without DNA this stays unchecked. The germline gives CDR1 SQVTM, CDR2 ANQGSEA. The CDR3 has 12 residues. CDR3: CSVLDSQNEQFF.

The chain employs TRBV28 and TRBJ1-5; TCRdb returns TRBD1, unconfirmable since there is no DNA. CDR3 length: 11 amino acids. Looked up from germline, CDR1 is MDHEN and CDR2 is SYDVKM. This CDR3 is CASRKGQPQHF.

The chain has TRBV7-2 and TRBJ2-2; TCRdb outputs TRBD2, but without DNA this stays unchecked. Per germline, CDR1 SGHTA and CDR2 FQGNSA. The CDR3 runs 16 residues. CDR3 sequence reads: CASSLTSGSGTGELFF. Full variable domain (outside the CDR3, taken from reference TRBV7-2 and TRBJ2-2): GAGVSQSPSNKVTEKGKDVELRCDPISGHTALYWYRQSLGQGLEFLIYFQGNSAPDKSGLPSDRFSAERTGGSVSTLTIQRTQQEDSAVYLCASSLTSGSGTGELFFGEGSRLTVL.

The chain employs TRBV5-1 and TRBJ2-3. Germline V gene lookup returns CDR1 SGHRS and CDR2 YFSETQ. The length of the CDR3 is 12 residues. The CDR3 sequence is CASSTEGDTQYF.

The CDR3 region is CASSQGLVNTEAFF. The V and J genes are TRBV4-3 and TRBJ1-1. Per the germline V gene, CDR1 is LGHNA and CDR2 is YSLEER. This CDR3 spans 14 amino acids.

The rearrangement joins TRBV7-9 to TRBJ1-6; the TRBD1 assignment by TCRdb is unverifiable without DNA. This CDR3 has 16 residues. Germline V gives CDR1 SEHNR, CDR2 FQNEAQ (reference sequence). CDR3 in amino acids: CASSLASNLRASPLHF.

The V call is TRBV12-3 or TRBV12-4, the J call TRBJ2-7; TCRdb's assignment of TRBD1 cannot be checked, as there is no DNA. This CDR3 has 15 residues. The CDR3 loop is CASSETGTGSYEQYF.

This sequence joins TRBV4-2 and TRBJ2-5; absent DNA, TCRdb's TRBD1 call cannot be checked. The CDR3 consists of 15 residues. The germline CDR1 and CDR2 sequences are LGHNA and YNFKEQ. The CDR3 sequence is CASSYDGTAQETQYF.

This chain links TRBV7-2 with TRBJ1-2; there is no DNA to check the TCRdb D call of TRBD1. Per germline, CDR1 SGHTA and CDR2 FQGNSA. This CDR3 has 13 amino acids. Here the CDR3 reads CASSPMDIYGYTF.

The rearrangement joins TRBV5-1 to TRBJ1-1; the TCRdb D gene call, TRBD1, has no DNA to confirm it. CDR1 is SGHRS, CDR2 YFSETQ, per germline. This CDR3 region has 15 residues. CDR3 loop: CASSLDTGANTEAFF.

J is TRBJ1-1 and V is TRBV18; TCRdb proposes TRBD1, but this gene call is untestable without DNA. This CDR3 region has 16 residues. The V gene's germline CDR1 is KGHSH and CDR2 LQKENI. The CDR3 reads CASSSQTGGSNTEAFF.

The chain joins TRBV20-1 to TRBJ2-7; there is no DNA to check the TCRdb D call of TRBD2. Germline loops: CDR1 DFQATT, CDR2 SNEGSKA (reference sequence). This CDR3 is 15 amino acids long. The CDR3 region is CSARDRASGTYEQYF.

This rearrangement joins TRBV20-1 to TRBJ2-3; the D call of TRBD1 rests on TCRdb alone, since no DNA is present to check it. This CDR3 contains 15 residues. Germline values: CDR1 DFQATT, CDR2 SNEGSKA (reference sequence). The CDR3 protein is CSARDHGGATDTQYF.

The V and J genes are TRBV2 and TRBJ1-6; TCRdb reports TRBD1, a call that lacks DNA to check it against. CDR1 is SNHLY and CDR2 is FYNNEI in the germline V gene. The CDR3 is made up of 15 amino acids. The CDR3 reads CASSGTGTENSPLHF.